This is a list of T cell receptor beta chains from one sample in a study of blood T cell repertoires in COVID-19. TCRdb keeps only in-frame clones here, not all; method: immunoSEQ multiplex PCR. In the table there are 250,000 to 300,000 clones, about nine tenths of which are singletons. The sequenced sample was peripheral blood. The receptor source for this set is a woman aged 25-40 years with COVID-19, enrolled during active disease. CDR3s include the opening cysteine and the closing phenylalanine or tryptophan. Each record gives: J gene, D gene, clone size, V gene, CDR3 protein, CDR3 DNA. A D gene is named only where the DNA matches it firmly. Size is stated for part of the rows, as once, few or many counts, or as a class when the clone is expanded.

J: TRBJ2-5
D: TRBD2
size: .
V: TRBV6-5
CDR3: CASKEGPGRETQYF
DNA: TGTGCCAGCAAAGAAGGCCCCGGGAGGGAGACCCAGTACTTC

J: TRBJ2-7
D: TRBD1
size: .
V: TRBV5-4
CDR3: CASSYYPQGGEQYF
DNA: TGTGCCAGCAGCTATTATCCACAGGGGGGCGAGCAGTACTTC

J: TRBJ2-1
D: TRBD1
size: .
V: TRBV18
CDR3: CASSEDRGIGGYNEQFF
DNA: TGTGCCAGCTCGGAGGACAGGGGGATTGGGGGTTACAATGAGCAGTTCTTC

J: TRBJ2-7
D: TRBD1
size: few
V: TRBV6-5
CDR3: CASSYSTGGLYEQYF
DNA: TGTGCCAGCAGTTACTCCACAGGGGGGCTATACGAGCAGTACTTC

J: TRBJ2-3
D: .
size: .
V: TRBV6-2/TRBV6-3
CDR3: CASSSSTSGRNTDTQYF
DNA: .

J: TRBJ2-7
D: .
size: once
V: TRBV28
CDR3: CASSSPLETSYEQYF
DNA: TGTGCCAGCAGTTCCCCCCTAGAGACCTCCTACGAGCAGTACTTT

J: TRBJ2-1
D: .
size: .
V: TRBV19
CDR3: CASSIKMGGPYNEQFF
DNA: TGTGCCAGTAGTATAAAGATGGGGGGGCCCTACAATGAGCAGTTCTTC

J: TRBJ2-6
D: TRBD1
size: .
V: TRBV3-1/TRBV3-2
CDR3: CASSHRQGKISGANVLTF
DNA: TGTGCCAGCAGCCACAGACAGGGGAAGATCTCTGGGGCCAACGTCCTGACTTTC

J: TRBJ2-3
D: .
size: .
V: TRBV10-3
CDR3: CAISEEQGRVTDTQYF
DNA: TGTGCCATCAGTGAGGAACAAGGGCGGGTCACAGATACGCAGTATTTT

J: TRBJ2-3
D: .
size: once
V: TRBV18
CDR3: CASSPPGGGATDTQYF
DNA: TGTGCCAGCTCACCACCCGGGGGTGGCGCCACAGATACGCAGTATTTT

J: TRBJ2-3
D: .
size: .
V: TRBV3-1/TRBV3-2
CDR3: CASSQDKDPGVSTQYF
DNA: TGTGCCAGCAGCCAAGATAAGGACCCGGGGGTGAGTACGCAGTATTTT

J: TRBJ1-1
D: .
size: .
V: TRBV19
CDR3: CASSRQGSTEAFF
DNA: TGTGCCAGTAGTCGTCAGGGGAGCACTGAAGCTTTCTTT

J: TRBJ2-6
D: .
size: .
V: TRBV30
CDR3: CAWSVGESGANVLTF
DNA: TGTGCCTGGAGTGTAGGAGAATCTGGGGCCAACGTCCTGACTTTC

J: TRBJ2-1
D: .
size: .
V: TRBV12-3/TRBV12-4
CDR3: CASSVNRNEQFF
DNA: TGTGCCAGCAGTGTAAACAGGAATGAGCAGTTCTTC

J: TRBJ1-4
D: .
size: .
V: TRBV7-2
CDR3: CASSLMGSGEEKLFF
DNA: TGTGCCAGCAGCTTAATGGGCTCCGGGGAGGAAAAACTGTTTTTT

J: TRBJ1-2
D: TRBD1
size: .
V: TRBV10-2
CDR3: CASRVGQGVNYGYTF
DNA: TGCGCCAGCAGAGTAGGACAGGGGGTAAACTATGGCTACACCTTC

J: TRBJ2-2
D: TRBD2
size: .
V: TRBV28
CDR3: CASTGGPNTGELFF
DNA: TGTGCCAGCACGGGGGGGCCCAACACCGGGGAGCTGTTTTTT

J: TRBJ1-6
D: .
size: few
V: TRBV12-2
CDR3: CASPGDRVSPLHF
DNA: TGTGCAAGCCCAGGGGACAGGGTGTCACCCCTCCACTTT

J: TRBJ2-5
D: TRBD2
size: .
V: TRBV9
CDR3: CASSVGGTRMETQYF
DNA: TGTGCCAGCAGCGTCGGAGGGACTAGGATGGAGACCCAGTACTTC

J: TRBJ1-1
D: .
size: .
V: TRBV5-1
CDR3: CASSLTGGTEAFF
DNA: TGCGCCAGCAGCTTGACCGGGGGCACTGAAGCTTTCTTT

J: TRBJ2-5
D: TRBD1
size: .
V: TRBV4-1
CDR3: CASSLQGVKGETQYF
DNA: TGCGCCAGCAGCCTTCAGGGGGTCAAAGGAGAGACCCAGTACTTC

J: TRBJ2-2
D: TRBD1
size: .
V: TRBV10-3
CDR3: CAISVGQGAFGELFF
DNA: TGTGCCATCAGTGTGGGACAGGGGGCTTTCGGGGAGCTGTTTTTT

J: TRBJ1-1
D: .
size: .
V: TRBV6-5
CDR3: CASSRRGTEAFF
DNA: TGTGCCAGCAGTCGTAGGGGGACTGAAGCTTTCTTT

J: TRBJ2-5
D: TRBD2
size: once
V: TRBV30
CDR3: CAWTPWVVAGGQAETQYF
DNA: TGTGCCTGGACCCCTTGGGTGGTAGCGGGGGGGCAGGCGGAGACCCAGTACTTC

J: TRBJ2-5
D: TRBD2
size: .
V: TRBV19
CDR3: CASSPTSVTQETQYF
DNA: TGTGCCAGTAGCCCGACTAGCGTCACGCAAGAGACCCAGTACTTC

J: TRBJ2-7
D: TRBD1
size: .
V: TRBV29-1
CDR3: CSVVAAKGTATYEQYF
DNA: TGCAGCGTTGTAGCCGCCAAGGGGACAGCGACCTACGAGCAGTACTTC

J: TRBJ2-7
D: .
size: .
V: TRBV7-2
CDR3: CASSLMVGAISYEQYF
DNA: TGTGCCAGCAGCTTAATGGTAGGGGCAATCTCCTACGAGCAGTACTTC

J: TRBJ1-2
D: TRBD1
size: .
V: TRBV20-1
CDR3: CSASTPRGRNANYGYTF
DNA: TGCAGTGCTAGTACACCCAGGGGGCGCAACGCTAACTATGGCTACACCTTC

J: TRBJ2-7
D: .
size: .
V: TRBV3-1/TRBV3-2
CDR3: CASSQRHSEQYF
DNA: TGTGCCAGCAGCCAAAGGCACAGCGAGCAGTACTTC

J: TRBJ2-7
D: .
size: .
V: TRBV5-4
CDR3: CASSSSGFRYEQYF
DNA: TGTGCCAGCAGCTCCTCGGGGTTCCGCTACGAGCAGTACTTC

J: TRBJ2-1
D: TRBD2
size: .
V: TRBV5-4
CDR3: CASSNNGRGGYNEQFF
DNA: TGTGCCAGCAGCAACAACGGGCGGGGGGGATACAATGAGCAGTTCTTC

J: TRBJ1-1
D: .
size: .
V: TRBV12-3/TRBV12-4
CDR3: CAGKQGPNTEAFF
DNA: TGTGCCGGAAAACAGGGCCCGAACACTGAAGCTTTCTTT

J: TRBJ2-3
D: TRBD2
size: .
V: TRBV5-1
CDR3: CASSPPGLAGSTDTQYF
DNA: TGCGCCAGCAGCCCGCCTGGACTAGCGGGGAGCACAGATACGCAGTATTTT

J: TRBJ1-2
D: TRBD1
size: once
V: TRBV7-9
CDR3: CASSLVGTGVGYTF
DNA: TGTGCCAGCAGCTTAGTAGGGACAGGGGTCGGCTACACCTTC

J: TRBJ2-5
D: .
size: .
V: TRBV9
CDR3: CASSLGGLAQETQYF
DNA: TGTGCCAGCAGTTTAGGCGGGTTAGCACAAGAGACCCAGTACTTC

J: TRBJ1-2
D: .
size: .
V: TRBV28
CDR3: CASSPQVLPNYGYTF
DNA: TGTGCCAGCAGTCCGCAGGTCCTACCTAACTATGGCTACACCTTC

J: TRBJ2-3
D: TRBD2
size: .
V: TRBV5-4
CDR3: CASSPGTTSTYTQYF
DNA: TGTGCCAGCAGCCCGGGGACTACCAGCACATATACGCAGTATTTT

J: TRBJ2-1
D: TRBD2
size: .
V: TRBV5-4
CDR3: CASSSRFRLAGGYEQFF
DNA: TGTGCCAGCAGCTCCCGGTTCAGACTAGCGGGGGGATATGAGCAGTTCTTC

J: TRBJ1-2
D: TRBD1
size: .
V: TRBV19
CDR3: CASSSDRGDYGYTF
DNA: TGTGCCAGTAGTAGCGACAGGGGTGACTATGGCTACACCTTC

J: TRBJ2-7
D: TRBD2
size: .
V: TRBV5-1
CDR3: CASSLTASSSGFSYEQYF
DNA: TGCGCCAGCAGCTTGACCGCGAGCTCTAGCGGGTTCAGTTACGAGCAGTACTTC

J: TRBJ1-4
D: TRBD1
size: once
V: TRBV7-9
CDR3: CASSRGTGGYSTNEKLFF
DNA: TGTGCCAGCAGCCGCGGGACAGGGGGCTATTCAACTAATGAAAAACTGTTTTTT

J: TRBJ2-3
D: TRBD2
size: .
V: TRBV6-4
CDR3: CASSRGGLATDTQYF
DNA: TGTGCCAGCAGCCGGGGGGGACTAGCTACAGATACGCAGTATTTT

J: TRBJ1-5
D: TRBD1
size: few
V: TRBV6-5
CDR3: CATRPQGGNQPQHF
DNA: TGTGCCACCCGCCCGCAGGGGGGCAATCAGCCCCAGCATTTT

J: TRBJ2-2
D: TRBD1
size: once
V: TRBV18
CDR3: CASSQGQGNTGELFF
DNA: TGTGCCAGCTCACAGGGACAGGGGAACACCGGGGAGCTGTTTTTT

J: TRBJ2-7
D: .
size: .
V: TRBV4-2
CDR3: CASSQTGSYEQYF
DNA: TGTGCCAGCAGCCAAACGGGCTCCTACGAGCAGTACTTC

J: TRBJ1-2
D: TRBD1
size: once
V: TRBV6-2/TRBV6-3
CDR3: CASSYSRDRSNYGYTF
DNA: TGTGCCAGCAGTTACTCGAGGGACAGATCTAACTATGGCTACACCTTC

J: TRBJ2-3
D: .
size: .
V: TRBV19
CDR3: CASSIGGGNADTQYF
DNA: TGTGCCAGTAGTATAGGTGGGGGGAACGCAGATACGCAGTATTTT

J: TRBJ2-5
D: .
size: .
V: TRBV6-5
CDR3: CATLPHRGNLETQYF
DNA: TGTGCCACCCTACCCCACCGGGGGAATTTAGAGACCCAGTACTTC